One sample yielded the 19 T cell receptor beta chains listed below, sequenced in a study of shared clonotypes between healthy human individuals (dated by TCRdb to between 2020 and 2021). The library was generated by the immunoSEQ multiplex PCR assay. TCRdb took over this immuneACCESS table, retaining in-frame rearrangements with V and J assigned. Such tables are incomplete; in checked studies, under half of the missing clones stem from an unresolved V gene, and the remainder is unexplained. This sample holds just under 95,000 clones; approximately 75% were observed only once. Jointly, the top ten make up roughly 52% of the sample. What was sequenced was memory CD8+ T cells sorted from blood. The sample's cell subset or site, from its label and the paper: CD45RO+ cells pooled with CCR7-negative TemRA cells. The receptors originated from a man between 25 and 39 years old in good health.

The rearrangement joins TRBV9 to TRBJ2-5; D gene uncertain. Trimming removed 6 bases from V and 2 bases from J, with 11 bases in between. Germline-derived CDR1 and CDR2 are SGDLS and YYNGEE. The CDR3 totals 13 residues. The CDR3 is CASNLDGQETQYF. CDR3 DNA sequence: TGTGCCAGCAACCTAGACGGACAAGAGACCCAGTACTTC.

A few counts support this clone. The J gene is TRBJ1-5, the V gene TRBV19, with D unresolved. Germline V gene data show CDR1 as LNHDA and CDR2 as SQIVND (reference sequence). This CDR3 is built from 13 residues. V was cut by 8 bases and J by 3 bases, with 11 bases left in between. CDR3 in DNA: TGTGCCAGTGGAGGACCGTACAATCAGCCCCAGCATTTT. Protein: CASGGPYNQPQHF.

The genes are TRBV5-4 and TRBJ2-3; no firm D call. V dropped 4 bases and J dropped 0 bases, with 6 bases sitting between them. Per germline, CDR1 SGHNT and CDR2 YYREEE (reference sequence). The CDR3 has 13 residues. The CDR3 DNA reads as TGTGCCAGCAGCCACCTTAGCACAGATACGCAGTATTTT. Residues: CASSHLSTDTQYF.

This clone was counted a few times. The chain links TRBV4-1 to TRBJ2-1; 10 bases line up with TRBD2. V lost 0 bases, J lost 7 bases, and 9 bases stayed unmatched. The germline gives CDR1 MGHRA, CDR2 YSYEKL. CDR3 length equals 17 residues. The CDR3 sequence: CASSQESGRAAFNEQFF. DNA for the CDR3: TGCGCCAGCAGCCAAGAGAGCGGGAGGGCCGCCTTTAATGAGCAGTTCTTC.

This clone was seen a few times. The chain is built from TRBV19 and TRBJ1-1; TRBD1 is a possible D gene (5 bases). The V end was cut by 3 bases, the J end by 6 bases, with 8 bases between. Germline V gene lookup returns CDR1 LNHDA and CDR2 SQIVND (reference sequence). The CDR3 has 12 amino acids. CDR3 DNA sequence: TGTGCCAGTAGTATCCAGGGCGCTGAAGCTTTCTTT. It specifies CASSIQGAEAFF.

The genes are TRBV11-3 and TRBJ2-5, with D tentatively TRBD1 (6 bases). V gave up 5 bases and J gave up 1 base, with 17 bases separating them. Germline CDR1 and CDR2: SGHNT and YENEEA. There are 16 residues in the CDR3. The CDR3 bases are TGTGCCAGCAGCACTGGTGCCAGGGGATCCCAAGAGACCCAGTACTTC. Protein: CASSTGARGSQETQYF. Looking up the rest from reference TRBV11-3 and TRBJ2-5 gives the full variable domain: EAGVVQSPRYKIIEKKQPVAFWCNPISGHNTLYWYLQNLGQGPELLIRYENEEAVDDSQLPKDRFSAERLKGVDSTLKIQPAELGDSAVYLCASSTGARGSQETQYFGPGTRLLVL.

The chain combines TRBV11-2 with TRBJ2-1; the D is unclear. The CDR3 runs to 13 residues. With 5 bases removed from V and 9 bases from J, the gap between germline ends came to 14 bases. Per the germline V gene, CDR1 is SGHAT and CDR2 is FQNNGV. The CDR3 is CASSPRIEVEQFF. The DNA for the CDR3 is TGTGCCAGCAGCCCAAGGATAGAGGTTGAGCAGTTCTTC.

The chain couples TRBV7-3 to TRBJ2-1, with 8 bases that match TRBD2. V shed 2 bases, J shed 6 bases, and the junction held 3 bases outside the gene matches. Germline V gene lookup returns CDR1 SGHTA and CDR2 FQGTGA. The CDR3 extends over 14 amino acids. The DNA for the CDR3 is TGTGCCAGCAGCTTAGCGGGAGGACGCAATGAGCAGTTCTTC. Translating gives CASSLAGGRNEQFF.

The gene calls are TRBV6-4 and TRBJ2-1, with TRBD2 identical over 8 bases. The CDR3 contains 15 residues. The V and J ends lost 1 base and 9 bases, in that order; junction bases with no gene match: 8. Germline V gene lookup returns CDR1 MRHNA and CDR2 SNTAGT. The CDR3 bases are TGTGCCAGCAGTGACTTGGCGGGAGGTCTTAGTGAGCAGTTCTTC. Translating gives CASSDLAGGLSEQFF.

There are a few counts of this clone. The chain combines TRBV7-8 with TRBJ2-5, with D perhaps matching TRBD1 or TRBD2 (6 bases each). The CDR3 totals 18 residues. Trimming shortened V by 5 bases and J by 2 bases, and 24 bases separated the two germline ends. Per the germline V gene, CDR1 is SGHVS and CDR2 is FQNEAQ. CDR3 protein: CASSRRRGRGWMQETQYF. For the CDR3, the DNA is TGTGCCAGCAGCCGGCGGAGGGGCAGGGGATGGATGCAAGAGACCCAGTACTTC.

The chain has TRBV6-1 and TRBJ2-3; 9 nucleotides line up with TRBD1. V shed 1 base, J shed 0 bases, and the junction held 8 bases outside the gene matches. CDR3 length: 18 residues. Germline V gives CDR1 MNHNS, CDR2 SASEGT. The CDR3, as DNA: TGTGCCAGCAGTGAAGTCCTACAGGGGGCGCTAAGCACAGATACGCAGTATTTT. This encodes CASSEVLQGALSTDTQYF.

The V call is TRBV5-4, the J call TRBJ2-7; D might be TRBD1 (5 bases). CDR3 length equals 13 residues. Germline loops: CDR1 SGHNT, CDR2 YYREEE (reference sequence). V lost 4 bases to trimming and J lost 4 bases, with 12 bases between them. CDR3 nucleotide sequence: TGTGCCAGCAGCATCCGACAGACATACGAGCAGTACTTC. It translates to CASSIRQTYEQYF.

This clone was picked up many times. Other DNA sequences from this sample encode an identical CDR3 as well. V is TRBV7-9 and J is TRBJ2-5; TRBD2 aligns across 7 bases. Per the germline V gene, CDR1 is SEHNR and CDR2 is FQNEAQ (reference sequence). V lost 4 bases, J lost 5 bases, and 13 bases stayed unmatched. The CDR3 covers 16 residues. As DNA, the CDR3 is TGTGCCAGCAGCTCTAGAGTCCAACGGGGAGGGGAGACCCAGTACTTC. Translation: CASSSRVQRGGETQYF.

This clone was seen only once. This chain links TRBV25-1 with TRBJ2-3, with D possibly being TRBD2 (6 bases). CDR1 MGHDK and CDR2 SYGVNS come from the germline V gene. There are 12 residues in the CDR3. The V gene lost 8 bases and the J gene lost 6 bases, with 12 bases spanning the gap. The DNA for the CDR3 is TGTGCCAGCCAATCTGGGGGGGATACGCAGTATTTT. It translates to CASQSGGDTQYF.

In this sample, this clone turned up a few times. The chain has TRBV5-1 and TRBJ2-1; D unclear. The CDR3 totals 13 residues. With 1 base removed from V and 5 bases from J, the gap between germline ends came to 7 bases. Germline loops: CDR1 SGHRS, CDR2 YFSETQ. The DNA for the CDR3 is TGCGCCAGCAGCTTGTTAACACACAATGAGCAGTTCTTC. Translated: CASSLLTHNEQFF. The variable domain in full, with the rest retrieved from reference TRBV5-1 and TRBJ2-1, is KAGVTQTPRYLIKTRGQQVTLSCSPISGHRSVSWYQQTPGQGLQFLFEYFSETQRNKGNFPGRFSGRQFSNSRSEMNVSTLELGDSALYLCASSLLTHNEQFFGPGTRLTVL.

This clone has only a few counts. The chain joins TRBV5-3 to TRBJ1-2; D unresolved. TRBV5-3 is reported as an ORF; its role is uncertain. The V end was cut by 4 bases, the J end by 8 bases, with 15 bases between. The CDR3 consists of 13 residues. CDR3: CARSQDHKDGYTF. The CDR3 coding sequence is TGTGCCAGAAGCCAGGACCATAAGGACGGCTACACCTTC.

This clone was recorded once. This rearrangement joins TRBV29-1 to TRBJ1-1; D is perhaps TRBD1 (6 bases). The CDR3 is 12 residues long. Germline V gene data show CDR1 as SQVTM and CDR2 as ANQGSEA. V was shortened by 7 bases and J by 3 bases, with 12 bases between the two germline ends. This CDR3 reads CSDSKGDTEAFF. The CDR3, as DNA: TGCAGCGACTCAAAGGGGGACACTGAAGCTTTCTTT. The whole variable domain, remainder taken from reference TRBV29-1 and TRBJ1-1, is SAVISQKPSRDICQRGTSLTIQCQVDSQVTMMFWYRQQPGQSLTLIATANQGSEATYESGFVIDKFPISRPNLTFSTLTVSNMSPEDSSIYLCSDSKGDTEAFFGQGTRLTVV.

V usage is TRBV5-1 and J usage is TRBJ2-1, with TRBD2 as a possible D gene (6 bases). Germline values: CDR1 SGHRS, CDR2 YFSETQ. The V end lost 2 bases, the J end lost 0 bases, and 9 bases lay between the germline ends. The CDR3 has 15 residues. DNA of the CDR3: TGCGCCAGCAGCTTCGCGGGGTTCTCCTACAATGAGCAGTTCTTC. Translated, it gives CASSFAGFSYNEQFF.

This clone was detected many times. The chain carries TRBV13 and TRBJ1-3, with D uncertain. This CDR3 is built from 13 residues. CDR1 and CDR2 (germline): PRHDT, FYEKMQ (reference sequence). V lost 0 bases, J lost 4 bases, and 4 bases lay in between. The CDR3 is CASSLGRGNTIYF. CDR3 coding DNA: TGTGCCAGCAGCTTAGGGCGCGGAAACACCATATATTTT.